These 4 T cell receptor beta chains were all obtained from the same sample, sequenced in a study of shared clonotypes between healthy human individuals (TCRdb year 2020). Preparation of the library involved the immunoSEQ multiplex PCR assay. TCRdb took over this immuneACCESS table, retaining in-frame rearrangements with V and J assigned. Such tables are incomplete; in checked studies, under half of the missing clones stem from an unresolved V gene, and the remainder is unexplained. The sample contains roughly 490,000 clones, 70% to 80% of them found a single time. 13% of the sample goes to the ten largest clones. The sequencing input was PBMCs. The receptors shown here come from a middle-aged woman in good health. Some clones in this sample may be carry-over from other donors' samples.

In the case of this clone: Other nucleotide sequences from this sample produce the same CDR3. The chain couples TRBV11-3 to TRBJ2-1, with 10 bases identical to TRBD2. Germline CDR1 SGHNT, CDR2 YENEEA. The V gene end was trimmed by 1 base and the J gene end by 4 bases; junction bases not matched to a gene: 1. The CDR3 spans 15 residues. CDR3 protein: CASSLGTSGYNEQFF. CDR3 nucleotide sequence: TGTGCCAGCAGCTTAGGGACTAGCGGTTACAATGAGCAGTTCTTC.

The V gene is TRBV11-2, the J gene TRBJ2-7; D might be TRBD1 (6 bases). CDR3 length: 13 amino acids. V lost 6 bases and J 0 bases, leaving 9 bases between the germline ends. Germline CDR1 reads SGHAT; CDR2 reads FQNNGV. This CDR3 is CASSSTGSYEQYF. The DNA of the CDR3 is TGTGCCAGCAGTTCGACAGGCTCCTACGAGCAGTACTTC.

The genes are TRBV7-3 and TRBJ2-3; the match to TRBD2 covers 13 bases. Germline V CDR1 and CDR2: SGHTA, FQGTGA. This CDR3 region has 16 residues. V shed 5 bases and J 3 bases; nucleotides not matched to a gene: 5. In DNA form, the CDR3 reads TGTGCCAGCAGCCCCGGACTAGCGGGAGTGACAGATACGCAGTATTTT. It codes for CASSPGLAGVTDTQYF.

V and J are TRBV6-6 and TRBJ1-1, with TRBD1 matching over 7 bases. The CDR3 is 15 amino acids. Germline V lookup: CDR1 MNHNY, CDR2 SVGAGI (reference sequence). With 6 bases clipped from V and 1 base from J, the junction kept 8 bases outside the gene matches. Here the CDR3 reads CASSRAGQKNTEAFF. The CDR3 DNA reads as TGTGCCAGCAGCCGCGCGGGACAGAAGAACACTGAAGCTTTCTTT.